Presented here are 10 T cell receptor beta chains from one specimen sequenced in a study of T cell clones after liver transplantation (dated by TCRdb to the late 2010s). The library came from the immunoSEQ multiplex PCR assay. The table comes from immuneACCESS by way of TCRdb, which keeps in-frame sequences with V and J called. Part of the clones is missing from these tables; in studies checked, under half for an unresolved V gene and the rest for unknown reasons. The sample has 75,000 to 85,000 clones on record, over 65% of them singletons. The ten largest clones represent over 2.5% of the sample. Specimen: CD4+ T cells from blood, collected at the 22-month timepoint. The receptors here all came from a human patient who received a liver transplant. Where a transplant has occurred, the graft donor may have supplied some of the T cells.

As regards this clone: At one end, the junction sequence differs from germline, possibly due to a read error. The CDR3 region has the DNA TGTGCCAGCAGCCTCCGGGCTGGCCCCAACTATGGCTACATCTTC. Residues: CASSLRAGPNYGYIF. The genes are TRBV7-2 and TRBJ1-2; no clear D gene. Germline V gene sequence: CDR1 SGHTA, CDR2 FQGNSA. The CDR3 spans 15 residues.

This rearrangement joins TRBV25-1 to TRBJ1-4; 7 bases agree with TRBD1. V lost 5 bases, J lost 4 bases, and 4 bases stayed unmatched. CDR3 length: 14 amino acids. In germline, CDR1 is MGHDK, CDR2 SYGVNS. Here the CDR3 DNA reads TGTGCCAGCAGTTCGTCAGGGGGTAATGAAAAACTGTTTTTT. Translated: CASSSSGGNEKLFF.

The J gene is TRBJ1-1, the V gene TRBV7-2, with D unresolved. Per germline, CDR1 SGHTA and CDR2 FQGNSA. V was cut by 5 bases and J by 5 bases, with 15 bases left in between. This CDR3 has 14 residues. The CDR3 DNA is TGTGCCAGCAGCCAAAGCGGGATAAGAACTGAAGCTTTCTTT. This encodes CASSQSGIRTEAFF.

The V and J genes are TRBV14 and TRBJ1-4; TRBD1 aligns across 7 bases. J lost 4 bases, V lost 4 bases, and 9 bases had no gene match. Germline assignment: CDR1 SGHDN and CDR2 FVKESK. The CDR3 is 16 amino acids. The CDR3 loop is CASSLLSDRDNEKLFF. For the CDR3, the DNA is TGTGCCAGCAGCCTCCTATCAGACAGGGATAATGAAAAACTGTTTTTT.

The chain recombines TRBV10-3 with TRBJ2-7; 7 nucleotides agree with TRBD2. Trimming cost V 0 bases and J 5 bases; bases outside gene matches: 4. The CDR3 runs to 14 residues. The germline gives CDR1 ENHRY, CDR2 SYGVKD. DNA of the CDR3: TGTGCCATCAGTGAGTCCCGGCGGGAGAACGAGCAGTACTTC. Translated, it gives CAISESRRENEQYF.

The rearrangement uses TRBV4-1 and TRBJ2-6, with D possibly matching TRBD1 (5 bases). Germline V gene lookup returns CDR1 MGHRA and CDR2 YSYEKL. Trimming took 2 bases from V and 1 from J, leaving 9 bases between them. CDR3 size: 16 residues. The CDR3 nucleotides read TGCGCCAGCAGCCAACAAACAGGTTCTGGGGCCAACGTCCTGACTTTC. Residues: CASSQQTGSGANVLTF.

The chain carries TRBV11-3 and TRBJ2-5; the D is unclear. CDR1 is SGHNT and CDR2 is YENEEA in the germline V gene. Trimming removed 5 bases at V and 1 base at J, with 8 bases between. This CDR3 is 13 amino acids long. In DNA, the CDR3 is TGTGCCAGCAGCCAAGGAATCCAAGAGACCCAGTACTTC. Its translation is CASSQGIQETQYF.

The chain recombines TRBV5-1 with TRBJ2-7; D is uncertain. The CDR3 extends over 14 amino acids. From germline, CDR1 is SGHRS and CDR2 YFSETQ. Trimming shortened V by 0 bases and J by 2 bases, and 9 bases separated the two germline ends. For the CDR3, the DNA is TGCGCCAGCAGCTTGGCCGGGTTTACCTACGAGCAGTACTTC. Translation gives CASSLAGFTYEQYF.

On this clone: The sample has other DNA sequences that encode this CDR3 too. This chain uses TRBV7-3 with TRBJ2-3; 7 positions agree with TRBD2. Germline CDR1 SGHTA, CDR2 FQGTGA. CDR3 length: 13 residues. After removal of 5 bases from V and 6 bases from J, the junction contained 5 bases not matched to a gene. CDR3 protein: CASSRGSRDTQYF. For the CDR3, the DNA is TGTGCCAGCAGCCGCGGGAGTAGGGATACGCAGTATTTT.

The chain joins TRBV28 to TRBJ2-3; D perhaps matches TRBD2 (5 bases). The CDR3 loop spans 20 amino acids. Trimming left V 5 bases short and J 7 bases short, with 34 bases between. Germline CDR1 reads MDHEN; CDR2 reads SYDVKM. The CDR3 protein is CASSPRLARLIWGYYHTQYF. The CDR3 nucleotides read TGTGCCAGCAGTCCCCGCCTAGCTCGTCTTATATGGGGATATTATCATACGCAGTATTTT.